Shown below are 11 T cell receptor beta chains from a single sample sequenced in a study of OX40 agonist ivuxolimab in advanced cancers. Only in-frame clones appear in the TCRdb table, and some are missing; sequencing was by immunoSEQ multiplex PCR. Among roughly 40,000 clones listed, 80% to 90% were seen once. Sequencing used CD4+ or CD8+ T cells sorted from blood, obtained in a trial of the OX40 agonist ivuxolimab. The receptors were gathered from an adult with an advanced solid tumor such as melanoma, head and neck, liver or kidney cancer.

In DNA, the CDR3 is TGTGCCAGCAGCGTAGGACTAGCGGGAGGAGGCTCCGACACCGGGGAGCTGTTTTTT. It specifies CASSVGLAGGGSDTGELFF. The chain carries TRBV9 and TRBJ2-2, with 13 bases lining up with TRBD2. Germline CDR1 reads SGDLS; CDR2 reads YYNGEE. The CDR3 has 19 amino acids. V lost 0 bases and J lost 3; bases outside the gene matches: 8.

The chain has TRBV5-6 and TRBJ2-3; 8 nucleotides line up with TRBD1. V shed 4 bases, J shed 4 bases, and the junction held 8 bases outside the gene matches. The length of the CDR3 is 15 residues. Germline CDR1 reads SGHDT; CDR2 reads YYEEEE. The CDR3 region has the DNA TGTGCCAGCAGCCCGCTACAGGGGGACTCAGATACGCAGTATTTT. The encoded protein is CASSPLQGDSDTQYF.

The J gene is TRBJ2-7, the V gene TRBV5-1; 8 bases map to TRBD1. Per germline, CDR1 SGHRS and CDR2 YFSETQ. The CDR3 loop spans 15 amino acids. J was trimmed by 1 base and V by 2 bases; bases with no gene match: 5. This CDR3 is CASSLGQGFSYEQYF. For the CDR3, the DNA is TGCGCCAGCAGCTTAGGACAGGGCTTTTCCTACGAGCAGTACTTC. Looking up the rest from reference TRBV5-1 and TRBJ2-7 gives the full variable domain: KAGVTQTPRYLIKTRGQQVTLSCSPISGHRSVSWYQQTPGQGLQFLFEYFSETQRNKGNFPGRFSGRQFSNSRSEMNVSTLELGDSALYLCASSLGQGFSYEQYFGPGTRLTVT.

The chain has TRBV5-1 and TRBJ1-1; D is unclear. The CDR3 is made up of 13 amino acids. Germline V gene data show CDR1 as SGHRS and CDR2 as YFSETQ. V lost 4 bases to trimming and J lost 0 bases, with 7 bases between them. CDR3 DNA sequence: TGCGCCAGCAGCCTTAGTTTGAACACTGAAGCTTTCTTT. Translation: CASSLSLNTEAFF.

The chain joins TRBV4-1 to TRBJ1-6; 9 nucleotides agree with TRBD1. The ends lost 1 base at V and 7 bases at J; junction bases unmatched: 14. This CDR3 is 19 amino acids long. CDR1 is MGHRA, CDR2 YSYEKL, per germline. The CDR3 loop is CASSQVLRRDRGNNSPLHF. CDR3 nucleotides: TGCGCCAGCAGCCAAGTTCTCCGCCGCGACAGGGGGAACAATTCACCCCTCCACTTT.

V gene TRBV29-1 combines with J gene TRBJ1-2, with 10 positions matching TRBD1. This CDR3 spans 14 amino acids. Germline lookup yields CDR1 SQVTM and CDR2 ANQGSEA. J was trimmed by 10 bases and V by 6 bases; bases with no gene match: 14. In DNA form, the CDR3 reads TGCAGCGTCGTTACCGGGACAGGGGCCCAATACTACACCTTC. Residues: CSVVTGTGAQYYTF.

This chain joins TRBV7-8 and TRBJ2-2; unclear D gene. Germline CDR1 SGHVS, CDR2 FQNEAQ. This CDR3 is built from 13 residues. V was pared by 8 bases and J by 6 bases, with 13 bases between. In DNA form, the CDR3 reads TGTGCCAGCCACAAGGAGAGCCCCGGGGAGCTGTTTTTT. Translating it yields CASHKESPGELFF.

V gene TRBV7-2 combines with J gene TRBJ2-1; 8 positions agree with TRBD2. V trimming: 1 base; J trimming: 5 bases; junction bases outside the gene matches: 4. Germline CDR1 is SGHTA and CDR2 is FQGNSA. This CDR3 has 15 residues. The DNA for the CDR3 is TGTGCCAGCAGCTTAGGAGGCGGGGGGAACAATGAGCAGTTCTTC. Its translation is CASSLGGGGNNEQFF.

This clone was counted only a few times. This rearrangement joins TRBV14 to TRBJ1-5; D call uncertain. V was shortened by 1 base and J by 7 bases, with 8 bases between the two germline ends. The CDR3 sequence is 13 residues long. Per the germline V gene, CDR1 is SGHDN and CDR2 is FVKESK. CDR3 region: CASSQGEGQPQHF. As DNA, the CDR3 is TGTGCCAGCAGCCAAGGCGAGGGACAGCCCCAGCATTTT.

This clone was detected only once. CDR3 sequence reads: CASTIGGLAGDTQYF. CDR3 in DNA: TGCGCCAGCACCATTGGAGGGCTAGCGGGAGATACGCAGTATTTT. The V call is TRBV5-1, the J call TRBJ2-3, with 8 bases identical to TRBD2. This CDR3 region has 15 residues. With 6 bases clipped from V and 5 bases from J, the junction kept 11 bases outside the gene matches. Germline-derived CDR1 and CDR2 are SGHRS and YFSETQ.

By sample share, this clone is medium-sized. The V and J genes are TRBV2 and TRBJ2-7; the D gene could be TRBD1 or TRBD2 (5 bases each). The ends were cut back, 6 bases at V and 5 bases at J, with 14 bases in the middle. Germline loops: CDR1 SNHLY, CDR2 FYNNEI. The CDR3 is 13 amino acids. CDR3 sequence reads: CASSLLGVNEQYV. CDR3 sequence (DNA): TGTGCCAGCAGCCTACTGGGGGTAAACGAGCAGTACGTC.